The TCR beta chain under discussion was sequenced for a study of T-cell reconstitution after alpha-beta-depleted transplantation in children (dated by TCRdb to the mid-2010s). Background for the entire study: T-cell immune reconstitution after TCRalphabeta/CD19-depleted allogeneic hematopoietic cell transplantation in children was quantitatively tracked in the study by means of TCR repertoire profiling. On the study overall, not on this receptor specifically: Apparently early alphabetaT-cell count recovery about two months after transplant reportedly relied on only several hundred rapidly expanded clones derived from non-depleted graft cells. In some patients, high TCRbeta diversity at day 60 was attributed to recipient T cells and intrathymic progenitors that had survived conditioning. Over subsequent months, a decline in hyperexpanded clone frequencies was noted, and after one year, T-cell counts and TCRbeta diversity were mostly ascribed to newly produced T cells.

Library construction relied on PCR. Sequenced using an Illumina HiSeq 2500. To normalize quantification of the TCRbeta repertoire, the TCR libraries were built with molecular barcoding that relied on unique molecular identifiers. TCRdb's own reprocessing of the public reads used fastp at Q25 and MiXCR and kept productive beta chains. Every entry covers one CDR3 protein and lists the most common genes and DNA from its rows. The sample table holds a few hundred thousand distinct CDR3 sequences, of which about a quarter were seen once. Around 36% of the sample belongs to the ten largest clones. This clonotype has only a few counts. Its recognized antigen is unknown. There are no base qualities to consult, and no much larger clone falls within one base. In light of the paper, this sample's treatment or condition label describes: allogeneic hematopoietic cell transplantation with graft depleted of TCRalphabeta T cells and CD19 B cells. The children who served as transplant recipients had been given grafts of TCRalphabeta/CD19-depleted allogeneic hematopoietic cells.

V has 6 bases trimmed and J has 1 base trimmed; junction bases matching no gene number 7. Counted from cysteine to phenylalanine, this CDR3 has 15 amino acids. Only the CDR3 part of the read is kept: 45 bases, read in frame from the first base. This material consisted of PBMCs, taken before TCRalphabeta/CD19-depleted stem cell transplant. Rearrangement joined TRBV12-3 or TRBV12-4 to TRBJ1-1; TRBD1 matches 8 bases in the middle. The sequence came from a boy in the first two years of life with Wiskott-Aldrich syndrome, due to receive a stem cell transplant. The DNA reads TGTGCCAGCAGCCAAAGGGACAGGTGGAACACTGAAGCTTTCTTT. Its protein product is CASSQRDRWNTEAFF.